This entry lists 4 T cell receptor beta chains sequenced from one sample in a study of PD-1 blockade in classical Hodgkin lymphoma. Exposure to brentuximab vedotin varied, and each patient had relapsed following autologous stem cell transplantation. It was by magnetic negative selection that CD4+ T cells were purified from thawed PBMCs. Assay: immunoSEQ multiplex PCR; the TCRdb copy retains only in-frame clones and omits some. The sample records 30,000 to 40,000 clones, around 90% being singletons. The sequenced sample was CD4+ T cells from blood, obtained at baseline. These receptors came from a human donor with classical Hodgkin lymphoma.

The chain recombines TRBV4-1 with TRBJ2-3; possible D gene TRBD2, 6 bases. V was trimmed by 0 bases and J by 3 bases, leaving 16 bases between them. This CDR3 is 17 amino acids long. Germline-derived CDR1 and CDR2 are MGHRA and YSYEKL. The CDR3, as DNA: TGCGCCAGCAGCCAAGATCCGGCAGGACTACTAACAGATACGCAGTATTTT. It is translated as CASSQDPAGLLTDTQYF.

The V and J genes are TRBV12-5 and TRBJ1-2, with TRBD1 matching 10 bases. After removal of 1 base from V and 9 bases from J, the junction contained 8 bases not matched to a gene. The germline V gene encodes CDR1 LGHNT and CDR2 FRNRAP. This CDR3 contains 15 residues. CDR3 bases: TGTGCTAGTGGTTTGGCAAGGACAGGGGGAGATCGCTACACCTTC. Its protein is CASGLARTGGDRYTF.

The CDR3 loop reads CASSRFAGPNTGELFF. As DNA, the CDR3 is TGCGCCAGCAGCCGGTTCGCAGGACCTAACACCGGGGAGCTGTTTTTT. This rearrangement joins TRBV5-1 to TRBJ2-2; D is uncertain. Trimming took off 4 bases at V and 2 bases at J, with 15 bases between the two ends. This CDR3 comprises 16 residues. The V gene's germline CDR1 is SGHRS and CDR2 YFSETQ. The entire variable domain, with the rest obtained from reference TRBV5-1 and TRBJ2-2, is as follows: KAGVTQTPRYLIKTRGQQVTLSCSPISGHRSVSWYQQTPGQGLQFLFEYFSETQRNKGNFPGRFSGRQFSNSRSEMNVSTLELGDSALYLCASSRFAGPNTGELFFGEGSRLTVL.

This chain uses TRBV30 with TRBJ2-7, with D hard to call. The CDR3 runs 14 residues. From germline, CDR1 is GTSNPN and CDR2 SVGIG (reference sequence). Trimming pared 0 bases from V and 3 bases from J, leaving 12 bases between. The CDR3 loop reads CAWSVMVPDYEQYF. CDR3 DNA: TGTGCCTGGAGTGTAATGGTACCGGACTACGAGCAGTACTTC.